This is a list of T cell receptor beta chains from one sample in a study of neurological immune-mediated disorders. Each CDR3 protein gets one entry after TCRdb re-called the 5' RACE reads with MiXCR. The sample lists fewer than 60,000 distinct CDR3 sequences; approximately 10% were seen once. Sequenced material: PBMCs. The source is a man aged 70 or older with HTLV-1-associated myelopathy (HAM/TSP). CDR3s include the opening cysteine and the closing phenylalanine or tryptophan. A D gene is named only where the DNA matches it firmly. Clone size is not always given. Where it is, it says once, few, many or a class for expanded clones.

DNA: TGTGCCAGCAGTTACCAAAACGGACTAGCGGAGCCCTACGAGCAGTACTTC; CDR3: CASSYQNGLAEPYEQYF; length: 17; D: TRBD2; V: TRBV6-2/TRBV6-3; size: many; J: TRBJ2-7
DNA: TGTGCCAGCAGGACCTCCGGGACAGGGGGCGGAAAACTGTTTTTT; CDR3: CASRTSGTGGGKLFF; length: 15; D: TRBD1; V: TRBV27; size: many; J: TRBJ1-4
DNA: TGTGCCAGCAGCAATTTCATGAGGAAAGAGACCCAGTACTTC; CDR3: CASSNFMRKETQYF; length: 14; D: .; V: TRBV21-1; size: .; J: TRBJ2-5
DNA: TGTGCCAGCAGCTTGGAGTTACAGGGACCGGGCCGCGGGGAGCTGTTTTTT; CDR3: CASSLELQGPGRGELFF; length: 17; D: .; V: TRBV5-4; size: many; J: TRBJ2-2
DNA: TGCAGTGCTAGAGTCAGAAATGAAAAACTGTTTTTT; CDR3: CSARVRNEKLFF; length: 12; D: .; V: TRBV20-1; size: many; J: TRBJ1-4
DNA: TGTGCCAGCAGCACACTCCTCTCCGGGAGGGCCTTAAATACGCAGTATTTT; CDR3: CASSTLLSGRALNTQYF; length: 17; D: TRBD2; V: TRBV11-2; size: .; J: TRBJ2-3
DNA: TGTGCCAGCAGCCAAGTATACTCCTCAGGCGCCTACGAGCAGTACTTC; CDR3: CASSQVYSSGAYEQYF; length: 16; D: .; V: TRBV3-1; size: many; J: TRBJ2-7
DNA: TGCAGTGCCCCCCAGCTGCGAGGGAAACAAGAGACCCAGTACTTC; CDR3: CSAPQLRGKQETQYF; length: 15; D: .; V: TRBV20-1; size: many; J: TRBJ2-5
DNA: TGTGCCAGCAGCCAACCGCGGCGGGAGTTTACAGATACGCAGTATTTT; CDR3: CASSQPRREFTDTQYF; length: 16; D: TRBD2; V: TRBV7-9; size: many; J: TRBJ2-3
DNA: TGCAGCGTTAACAGTAACTATGGCTACACCTTC; CDR3: CSVNSNYGYTF; length: 11; D: .; V: TRBV29-1; size: many; J: TRBJ1-2
DNA: TGCGCCAGCAGCTTGGACAGGGAGCAGTTCTTC; CDR3: CASSLDREQFF; length: 11; D: .; V: TRBV5-1; size: many; J: TRBJ2-1
DNA: TGTGCCAGCAGAGAGACCTCGGGAACTGAAGCTTTCTTT; CDR3: CASRETSGTEAFF; length: 13; D: .; V: TRBV6-4; size: many; J: TRBJ1-1
DNA: TGCGCCAGCAGCATAGTTCCACAGGGGGCCTACGAGCAGTACTTC; CDR3: CASSIVPQGAYEQYF; length: 15; D: TRBD1; V: TRBV5-1; size: many; J: TRBJ2-7
DNA: TGCGCCAGCAGCCAAGATTCCCTAGCGGGAAGGCGGGAGCTGTTTTTT; CDR3: CASSQDSLAGRRELFF; length: 16; D: TRBD2; V: TRBV4-3; size: many; J: TRBJ2-2
DNA: TGTGCCAGCAGCTTAGCGGCACGGGGAACTGAAGCTTTCTTT; CDR3: CASSLAARGTEAFF; length: 14; D: .; V: TRBV11-2; size: many; J: TRBJ1-1
DNA: TGCAGTGCCCGCGGGACTAGCGGGTTACGCCAGTACTTC; CDR3: CSARGTSGLRQYF; length: 13; D: TRBD2; V: TRBV20-1; size: many; J: TRBJ2-5
DNA: TGTGCCAGCAGCTTAATGGGAAGGACTGAAGCTTTCTTT; CDR3: CASSLMGRTEAFF; length: 13; D: .; V: TRBV7-3; size: many; J: TRBJ1-1
DNA: TGCAGTGCCAGGGATGGTTTGGCCCCAACTAATGAAAAACTGTTTTTT; CDR3: CSARDGLAPTNEKLFF; length: 16; D: .; V: TRBV20-1; size: many; J: TRBJ1-4
DNA: TGCAGTGCTGAGCGGGGAGAGACCCAGTACTTC; CDR3: CSAERGETQYF; length: 11; D: TRBD2; V: TRBV20-1; size: many; J: TRBJ2-5
DNA: TGTGCCAGCACCATTAAGAGCCTGGGGGTAGGCGGCTACACCTTC; CDR3: CASTIKSLGVGGYTF; length: 15; D: .; V: TRBV7-8; size: many; J: TRBJ1-2
DNA: TGTGCCAGCAGATACAGCGGGAGGGTATACAATGAGCAGTTCTTC; CDR3: CASRYSGRVYNEQFF; length: 15; D: TRBD2; V: TRBV12-3/TRBV12-4; size: many; J: TRBJ2-1
DNA: TGCAGTGCTTGGGGACTAGCGGGAGAAACAGATACGCAGTATTTT; CDR3: CSAWGLAGETDTQYF; length: 15; D: TRBD2; V: TRBV20-1; size: many; J: TRBJ2-3
DNA: TGTGCCAGCAAGGGGTGGACCACTGAAGCTTTCTTT; CDR3: CASKGWTTEAFF; length: 12; D: .; V: TRBV28; size: many; J: TRBJ1-1
DNA: TGTGCCAGCAGCTTAATGAGGGGGCCTGGCTACAATGAGCAGTTCTTC; CDR3: CASSLMRGPGYNEQFF; length: 16; D: TRBD1; V: TRBV7-9; size: many; J: TRBJ2-1
DNA: TGCGCCAGCTGGGGTCCCGGGGGCGAAGGCGAGCAGTACTTC; CDR3: CASWGPGGEGEQYF; length: 14; D: .; V: TRBV5-1; size: many; J: TRBJ2-7
DNA: TGCGCCAGCAGCCCGAACGTAGGCTCCTACGAGCAGTACTTC; CDR3: CASSPNVGSYEQYF; length: 14; D: .; V: TRBV5-1; size: many; J: TRBJ2-7
DNA: TGTGCCAGCAGTTACGGGGCGGGAGGGGGCACAGATACGCAGTATTTT; CDR3: CASSYGAGGGTDTQYF; length: 16; D: TRBD2; V: TRBV6-5; size: many; J: TRBJ2-3
DNA: TGCGCCACCAGCCAGCGGGAGGGGAGTGAGCAGTTCTTC; CDR3: CATSQREGSEQFF; length: 13; D: TRBD2; V: TRBV5-1; size: many; J: TRBJ2-1
DNA: TGTGCCAGCAGCCAAGAAATAGCCCGGCTTGCGGCTTTCTTT; CDR3: CASSQEIARLAAFF; length: 14; D: .; V: TRBV4-2; size: few; J: TRBJ1-1
DNA: TGTGCCAGTAGTTTCCGGGACAGACCTTATGGCTACACCTTC; CDR3: CASSFRDRPYGYTF; length: 14; D: TRBD1; V: TRBV19; size: many; J: TRBJ1-2
DNA: TGTGCCAGCACTGGGACAGGTGGATATCAGCCCCAGCATTTT; CDR3: CASTGTGGYQPQHF; length: 14; D: TRBD1; V: TRBV6-2/TRBV6-3; size: many; J: TRBJ1-5
DNA: TGTGCCAGCAGCCGGCGTAGGGGACGTGGTAGAGAGGAGCTGTTTTTT; CDR3: CASSRRRGRGREELFF; length: 16; D: .; V: TRBV7-3; size: many; J: TRBJ2-2
DNA: TGTGCCAGCAGCTTAGGCGGGCCCCCCTACGAGCAGTACTTC; CDR3: CASSLGGPPYEQYF; length: 14; D: .; V: TRBV7-8; size: many; J: TRBJ2-7
DNA: TGCAGTGCCGACGACAGGCGTTATGGCTACACCTTC; CDR3: CSADDRRYGYTF; length: 12; D: .; V: TRBV20-1; size: many; J: TRBJ1-2
DNA: TGTGCCAGCAGCCCCCAAAGGAGAAGACGTAGCGCTGGAGACACCATATATTTT; CDR3: CASSPQRRRRSAGDTIYF; length: 18; D: .; V: TRBV21-1; size: .; J: TRBJ1-3
DNA: TGTGCCAGCCAACCCAGGGGACCCTTATCTAGCAATCAGCCCCAGCATTTT; CDR3: CASQPRGPLSSNQPQHF; length: 17; D: .; V: TRBV19; size: few; J: TRBJ1-5
DNA: TGCGCCAGCAGCCGGGGACTAGCGGGAATTCGAGATGAGCAGTTCTTC; CDR3: CASSRGLAGIRDEQFF; length: 16; D: TRBD2; V: TRBV5-1; size: many; J: TRBJ2-1
DNA: TGTGCCAGCAGCTTTCGGACTACGGGGACCGGGGAGCTGTTTTTT; CDR3: CASSFRTTGTGELFF; length: 15; D: .; V: TRBV7-2; size: .; J: TRBJ2-2
DNA: TGTGCCAGCAGCCGCGTACAGGGGTCCAGCACAGATACGCAGTATTTT; CDR3: CASSRVQGSSTDTQYF; length: 16; D: TRBD1; V: TRBV4-2; size: many; J: TRBJ2-3
DNA: TGTGCCAGCAGTTCCCCCAATGAGCAGTTCTTC; CDR3: CASSSPNEQFF; length: 11; D: .; V: TRBV12-3/TRBV12-4; size: many; J: TRBJ2-1
DNA: TGTGCCAGCTCAACCTCCTATGGAACGAACACTGAAGCTTTCTTT; CDR3: CASSTSYGTNTEAFF; length: 15; D: .; V: TRBV18; size: many; J: TRBJ1-1
DNA: TGTGCCAGCAGCTTTGCGACAGGCCCCTACAATGAGCAGTTCTTC; CDR3: CASSFATGPYNEQFF; length: 15; D: .; V: TRBV7-2; size: many; J: TRBJ2-1
DNA: TGTGCCACCAGCAGAGATTATAGGGGACAATCACCCCTCCACTTT; CDR3: CATSRDYRGQSPLHF; length: 15; D: .; V: TRBV15; size: many; J: TRBJ1-6
DNA: TGCGCCAGCAGCTTGGACCAATATAGCAATCAGCCCCAGCATTTT; CDR3: CASSLDQYSNQPQHF; length: 15; D: .; V: TRBV5-1; size: .; J: TRBJ1-5
DNA: TGTGCCAGCAGCTTAACGCGACTCTTGGGCACAGATACGCAGTATTTT; CDR3: CASSLTRLLGTDTQYF; length: 16; D: .; V: TRBV7-9; size: many; J: TRBJ2-3
DNA: TGTGCCAGCAGTTGGGGGGGAAGTGAGCAGTTCTTC; CDR3: CASSWGGSEQFF; length: 12; D: TRBD2; V: TRBV6-1; size: many; J: TRBJ2-1
DNA: TGTGCCAGCATCCGGGCGGGCACCGGGGAGCTGTTTTTT; CDR3: CASIRAGTGELFF; length: 13; D: .; V: TRBV7-2; size: many; J: TRBJ2-2
DNA: TGCGCCAGCAAGTTCATCGTAGGACAGGGCTACGAGCAGTACTTC; CDR3: CASKFIVGQGYEQYF; length: 15; D: TRBD1; V: TRBV5-1; size: many; J: TRBJ2-7
DNA: TGTGCCAGCAGTGACTCTACTAGCGGTTCCTACAATGAGCAGTTCTTC; CDR3: CASSDSTSGSYNEQFF; length: 16; D: TRBD2; V: TRBV28; size: many; J: TRBJ2-1
DNA: TGCAGTGCTAATCAGGGGACAGCTCAGCTCCAGCATTTT; CDR3: CSANQGTAQLQHF; length: 13; D: TRBD1; V: TRBV20-1; size: .; J: TRBJ1-5
DNA: TGCAGCGTCACCCGGGACCTCTACGAGCAGTACTTC; CDR3: CSVTRDLYEQYF; length: 12; D: .; V: TRBV29-1; size: many; J: TRBJ2-7
DNA: TGTGCCAGCAGCCTATATTCTAGCGGGCGCTTCTTC; CDR3: CASSLYSSGRFF; length: 12; D: TRBD2; V: TRBV28; size: many; J: TRBJ2-7
DNA: TGTGCCAGCAGCTTAATGGGGAACACCGGGGAGCTGTTTTTT; CDR3: CASSLMGNTGELFF; length: 14; D: .; V: TRBV7-3; size: many; J: TRBJ2-2
DNA: TGCGCCAGCAGCTTTGGGCGGGAATCCTACAATGAGCAGTTCTTC; CDR3: CASSFGRESYNEQFF; length: 15; D: .; V: TRBV5-1; size: many; J: TRBJ2-1
DNA: TGCAGTGCGCTTGGGATAGATTACTACGAGCAGTACTTC; CDR3: CSALGIDYYEQYF; length: 13; D: .; V: TRBV20-1; size: many; J: TRBJ2-7